The rows below give T cell receptor beta chains drawn from one sample of a study of shared clonotypes between healthy human individuals. The method was immunoSEQ multiplex PCR; TCRdb's version includes in-frame clones alone and lacks a portion of them. The data show some 2,000,000 clones, roughly 95% seen once. Input material: naive CD4+ T cells sorted from blood. The source is a man between 18 and 29 years old in good health. Both conserved end residues are part of each CDR3. D genes are given only for firm matches. Some rows have no size entry. The others give once, few or many, or a class for an expanded clone.

D	J	V	size	DNA	CDR3
.	TRBJ1-3	TRBV7-2	.	TGTGCCAGCAGCTTAAAGGGGTCTGGAAACACCATATATTTT	CASSLKGSGNTIYF
.	TRBJ2-5	TRBV11-2	.	TGTGCCAGCAGCAACGGGCGCCAAGAGACCCAGTACTTC	CASSNGRQETQYF
TRBD2	TRBJ2-1	TRBV9	.	TGTGCCAGCAGCGTAGAGACTAGCGGAAGTAAGAGCTCCTACAATGAGCAGTTCTTC	CASSVETSGSKSSYNEQFF
.	TRBJ1-1	TRBV14	.	TGTGCCAGCAGCCAAGGCTGGGCTGAAGCTTTCTTT	CASSQGWAEAFF
TRBD1	TRBJ2-7	TRBV6-5	.	TGTGCCAGCAGTCTTGGGGACAGGGTCTACGAGCAGTACTTC	CASSLGDRVYEQYF
.	TRBJ2-5	TRBV29-1	.	TGCAGCGTTGAAGTACAGACACAAGAGACCCAGTACTTC	CSVEVQTQETQYF
.	TRBJ1-2	TRBV18	.	TGTGCCAGCTCACCCCTTGAGAAGGGCTATGGCTACACCTTC	CASSPLEKGYGYTF
TRBD1	TRBJ2-2	TRBV2	.	TGTGCCAGCAGGGGATTAACCGGGACAGGGGAAACCGGGGAGCTGTTTTTT	CASRGLTGTGETGELFF
TRBD1	TRBJ1-1	TRBV6-1	.	TGTGCCAGCAGTGAAAGGGACAGGGGGCGAGGAAGGACTGAAGCTTTCTTT	CASSERDRGRGRTEAFF
.	TRBJ1-5	TRBV7-2	.	TGTGCCAGCAGCTCGGACATGAATAGCAATCAGCCCCAGCATTTT	CASSSDMNSNQPQHF
.	TRBJ2-3	TRBV11-2	.	TGTGCCAGCAGCTTACGGGGGACAGATACGCAGTATTTT	CASSLRGTDTQYF
TRBD2	TRBJ2-3	TRBV7-2	few	TGTGCCAGCAGCTCAGGAGGAGCGGGAGGCACAGATACGCAGTATTTT	CASSSGGAGGTDTQYF
.	TRBJ2-5	TRBV7-8	.	TGTGCCAGCGGGACGTCCGGGCCCAAGACCCAGTACTTC	CASGTSGPKTQYF
.	TRBJ1-2	TRBV28	.	TGTGCCAGCAGTTCGGCTCGGACGGGGAACTATGGCTACACCTTC	CASSSARTGNYGYTF
.	TRBJ2-7	TRBV10-3	.	TGTGCCATCAGTGAGGGACAAACGTCCTACGAGCAGTACTTC	CAISEGQTSYEQYF
.	TRBJ1-1	TRBV30	once	TGTGCCTGGAGGCCCGGGGGCCCAGGTGAAGCTTTCTTT	CAWRPGGPGEAFF
.	TRBJ2-6	TRBV7-2	.	TGTGCCAGCAGCTTAGGAGGGTACGGGGCCAACGTCCTGACTTTC	CASSLGGYGANVLTF
.	TRBJ1-3	TRBV5-1	.	TGCGCCAGCAGCCCAACAGGGAACTTTGGAAACACCATATATTTT	CASSPTGNFGNTIYF
.	TRBJ1-5	TRBV19	.	TGTGCCAGTGTCGGCTTCGAGAATCAGCCCCAGCATTTT	CASVGFENQPQHF
TRBD1	TRBJ2-3	TRBV7-6	.	TGTGCCAGCAGCTTTTCCGGGACAGTGTCTACAGATACGCAGTATTTT	CASSFSGTVSTDTQYF
.	TRBJ2-5	TRBV7-9	.	TGTGCCAGCAGCTTGCGCACAGTGGCTCAAGAGACCCAGTACTTC	CASSLRTVAQETQYF
.	TRBJ2-7	TRBV15	once	TGTGCCACCAGCAGTTTGAGGGGAAGCGGAGTGGGCTCCTACGAGCAGTACTTC	CATSSLRGSGVGSYEQYF
.	TRBJ2-2	TRBV7-2	.	TGTGCCAGCAGCTTACAGCGGGCGACCGGGGAGCTGTTTTTT	CASSLQRATGELFF
TRBD1	TRBJ2-1	TRBV12-5	.	TGTGCTAGTGGACCCTCAGGGGGCACCAGTGAGCAGTTCTTC	CASGPSGGTSEQFF
.	TRBJ1-2	TRBV19	.	TGTGCCAGTACCCCTCGAGATCGCTATGGCTACACCTTC	CASTPRDRYGYTF
TRBD1	TRBJ1-4	TRBV5-6	.	TGTGCCAGCAGCTTTGGACAGGGCTATGAAAAACTGTTTTTT	CASSFGQGYEKLFF
TRBD1	TRBJ2-7	TRBV25-1	.	TGTGCCAGCAGTGAAAAGGGGGCGGGCTACGAGCAGTACTTC	CASSEKGAGYEQYF
.	TRBJ2-5	TRBV7-9	.	TGTGCCAGCAGCTGGCGGGGGCCTTTCCAAGAGACCCAGTACTTC	CASSWRGPFQETQYF
TRBD1	TRBJ2-2	TRBV2	.	TGTGCCAGCAGGACAGGGGGCCCCGGGGAGCTGTTTTTT	CASRTGGPGELFF
.	TRBJ1-3	TRBV5-1	.	TGCGCCAGCAGCTTGGCCGGAGCCCCCCCTGGAAACACCATATATTTT	CASSLAGAPPGNTIYF
.	TRBJ2-1	TRBV2	.	TGTGCCAGCAGTGAAACTTACAATGAGCAGTTCTTC	CASSETYNEQFF